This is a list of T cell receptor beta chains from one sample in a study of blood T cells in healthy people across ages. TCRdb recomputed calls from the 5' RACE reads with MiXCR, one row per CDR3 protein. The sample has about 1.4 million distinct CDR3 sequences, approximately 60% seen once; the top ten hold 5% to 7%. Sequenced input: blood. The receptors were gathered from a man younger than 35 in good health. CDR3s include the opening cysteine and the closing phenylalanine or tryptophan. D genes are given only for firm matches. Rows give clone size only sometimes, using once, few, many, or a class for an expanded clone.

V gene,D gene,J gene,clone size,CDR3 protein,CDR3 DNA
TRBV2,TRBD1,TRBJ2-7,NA,CASWADRPYEQYF,TGTGCCAGCTGGGCGGACAGGCCCTACGAGCAGTACTTC
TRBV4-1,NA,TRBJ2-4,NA,CASSQAGGNIQYF,TGCGCCAGCAGCCAAGCTGGGGGCAACATTCAGTACTTC
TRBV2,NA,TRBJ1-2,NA,CARSDSPTNYGYTF,TGTGCCAGGTCAGACAGTCCCACTAACTATGGCTACACCTTC
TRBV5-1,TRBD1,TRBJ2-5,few,CASRWTGEETQYF,TGCGCCAGCAGGTGGACAGGGGAAGAGACCCAGTACTTC
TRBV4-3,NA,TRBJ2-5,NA,CASSSVLNEQYF,TGCGCCAGCAGCTCAGTCCTCAATGAGCAGTACTTC
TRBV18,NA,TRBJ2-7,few,CASSHPSYEQYF,TGTGCCAGCTCACACCCCTCCTACGAGCAGTACTTC
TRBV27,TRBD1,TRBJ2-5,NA,CASSWTGAETQYF,TGTGCCAGCAGTTGGACAGGGGCAGAGACCCAGTACTTC
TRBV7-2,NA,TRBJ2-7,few,CASSEDRTLSYEQYF,TGTGCCAGCAGCGAAGACAGGACCCTTTCCTACGAGCAGTACTTC
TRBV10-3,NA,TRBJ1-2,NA,CATAPGDDGYTF,TGTGCCACCGCCCCGGGGGATGATGGCTACACCTTC
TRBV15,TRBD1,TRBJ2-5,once,CATSRDSRGRLLYF,TGTGCCACCAGCAGAGATTCCAGGGGGCGTCTTCTGTACTTC
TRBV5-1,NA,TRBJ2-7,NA,CASSFDYNEQYF,TGCGCCAGCAGCTTCGACTACAATGAGCAGTACTTC
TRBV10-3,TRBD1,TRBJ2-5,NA,CAIGPGQGSETQYF,TGTGCCATCGGGCCGGGACAGGGATCGGAGACCCAGTACTTC